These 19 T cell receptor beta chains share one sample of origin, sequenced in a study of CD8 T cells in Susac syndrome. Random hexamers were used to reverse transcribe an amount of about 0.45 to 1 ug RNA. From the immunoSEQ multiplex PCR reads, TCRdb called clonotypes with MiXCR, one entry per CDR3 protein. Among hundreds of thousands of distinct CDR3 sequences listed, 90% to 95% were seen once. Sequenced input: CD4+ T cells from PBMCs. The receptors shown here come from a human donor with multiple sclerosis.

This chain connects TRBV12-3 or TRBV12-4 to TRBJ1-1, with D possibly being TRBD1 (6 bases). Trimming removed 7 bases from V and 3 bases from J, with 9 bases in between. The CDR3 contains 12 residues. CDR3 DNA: TGTGCCAGCACAGGGGCTTACACTGAAGCTTTCTTT. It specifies CASTGAYTEAFF.

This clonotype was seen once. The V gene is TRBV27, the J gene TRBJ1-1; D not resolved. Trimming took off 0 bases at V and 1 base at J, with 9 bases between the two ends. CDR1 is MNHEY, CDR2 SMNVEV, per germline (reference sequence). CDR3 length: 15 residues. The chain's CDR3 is CASSLSNGRNTEAFF. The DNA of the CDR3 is TGTGCCAGCAGTTTATCGAACGGAAGGAACACTGAAGCTTTCTTT.

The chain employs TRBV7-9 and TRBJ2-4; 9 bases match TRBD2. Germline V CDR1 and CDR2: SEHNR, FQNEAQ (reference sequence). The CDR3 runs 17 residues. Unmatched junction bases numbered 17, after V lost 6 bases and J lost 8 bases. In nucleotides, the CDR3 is TGTGCCAGCAGTACCGACTGGGCGGGAGGGTCCGGGGACATTCAGTACTTC. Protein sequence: CASSTDWAGGSGDIQYF.

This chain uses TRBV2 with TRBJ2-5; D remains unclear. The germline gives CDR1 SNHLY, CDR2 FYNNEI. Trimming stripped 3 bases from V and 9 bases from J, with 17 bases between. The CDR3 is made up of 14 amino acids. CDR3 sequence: CASSDLVGGLAQYF. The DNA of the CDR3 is TGTGCCAGCAGTGATTTAGTTGGTGGTTTGGCCCAGTACTTC.

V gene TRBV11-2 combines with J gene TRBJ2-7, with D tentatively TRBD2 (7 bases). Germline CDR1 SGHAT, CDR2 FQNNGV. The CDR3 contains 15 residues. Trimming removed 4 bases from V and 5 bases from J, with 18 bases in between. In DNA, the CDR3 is TGTGCCAGCAGCTCAAGGGGGGGCCGGGTCGACGAGCAGTACTTC. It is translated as CASSSRGGRVDEQYF. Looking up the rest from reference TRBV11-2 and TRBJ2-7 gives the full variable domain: EAGVAQSPRYKIIEKRQSVAFWCNPISGHATLYWYQQILGQGPKLLIQFQNNGVVDDSQLPKDRFSAERLKGVDSTLKIQPAKLEDSAVYLCASSSRGGRVDEQYFGPGTRLTVT.

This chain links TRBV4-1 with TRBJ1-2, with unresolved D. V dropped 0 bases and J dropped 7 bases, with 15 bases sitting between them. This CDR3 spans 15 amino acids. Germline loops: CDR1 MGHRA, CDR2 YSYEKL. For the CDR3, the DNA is TGCGCCAGCAGCCAAGATAGACCTCGGTCGGGTGGCTACACCTTC. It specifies CASSQDRPRSGGYTF.

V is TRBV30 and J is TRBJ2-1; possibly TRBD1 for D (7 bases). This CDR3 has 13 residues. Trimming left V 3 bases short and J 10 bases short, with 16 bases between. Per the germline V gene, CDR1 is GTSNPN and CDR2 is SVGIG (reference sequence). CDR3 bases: TGTGCCTGGAGCCAAGGGGGCGGGAAGGAGCAGTTCTTC. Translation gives CAWSQGGGKEQFF.

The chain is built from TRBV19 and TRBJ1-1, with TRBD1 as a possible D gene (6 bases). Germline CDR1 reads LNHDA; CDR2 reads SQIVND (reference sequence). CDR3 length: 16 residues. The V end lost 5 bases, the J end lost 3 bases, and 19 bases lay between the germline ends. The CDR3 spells CASSADGGRRDTEAFF. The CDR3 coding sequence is TGTGCCAGTAGTGCCGATGGGGGGCGAAGGGACACTGAAGCTTTCTTT.

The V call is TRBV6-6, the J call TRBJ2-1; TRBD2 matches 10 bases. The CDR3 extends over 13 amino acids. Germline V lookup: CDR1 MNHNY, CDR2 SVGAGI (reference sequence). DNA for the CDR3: TGTTCTAGCGGGAGTATCCCCTACAATGAGCAGTTCTTC. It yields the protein CSSGSIPYNEQFF.

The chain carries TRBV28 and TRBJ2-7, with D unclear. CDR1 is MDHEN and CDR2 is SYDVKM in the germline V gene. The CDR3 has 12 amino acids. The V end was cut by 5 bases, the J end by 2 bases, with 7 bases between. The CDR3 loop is CASSPVPYEQYF. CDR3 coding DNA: TGTGCCAGCAGTCCTGTCCCCTACGAGCAGTACTTC.

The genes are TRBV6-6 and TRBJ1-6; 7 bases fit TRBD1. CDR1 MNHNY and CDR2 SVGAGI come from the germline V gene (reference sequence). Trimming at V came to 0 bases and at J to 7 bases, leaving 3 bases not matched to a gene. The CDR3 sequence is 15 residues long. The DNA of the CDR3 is TGTGCCAGCAGTTACTCGCCGGGACAGAATTCACCCCTCCACTTT. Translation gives CASSYSPGQNSPLHF.

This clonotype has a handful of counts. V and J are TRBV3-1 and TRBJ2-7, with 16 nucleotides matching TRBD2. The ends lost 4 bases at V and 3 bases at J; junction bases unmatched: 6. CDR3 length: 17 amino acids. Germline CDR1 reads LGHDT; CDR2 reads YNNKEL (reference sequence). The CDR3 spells CASSPGLAGGPIYEQYF. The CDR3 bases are TGTGCCAGCAGCCCGGGACTAGCGGGGGGGCCGATCTACGAGCAGTACTTC.

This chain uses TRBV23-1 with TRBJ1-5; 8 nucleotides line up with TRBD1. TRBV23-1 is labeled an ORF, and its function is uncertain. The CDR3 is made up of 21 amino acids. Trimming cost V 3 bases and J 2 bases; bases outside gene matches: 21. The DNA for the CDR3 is TGCGCCAGCAGTCACTACCCCCCCCGGGGCAGGGGGCGCGAGGGCAATCAGCCCCAGCATTTT. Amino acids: CASSHYPPRGRGREGNQPQHF.

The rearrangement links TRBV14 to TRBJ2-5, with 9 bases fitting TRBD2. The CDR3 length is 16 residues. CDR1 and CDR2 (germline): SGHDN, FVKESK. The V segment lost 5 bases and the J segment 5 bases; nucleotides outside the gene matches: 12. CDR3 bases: TGTGCCAGCAGCTCTGGGCTAGCGGGGAATGGGGAGACCCAGTACTTC. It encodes CASSSGLAGNGETQYF.

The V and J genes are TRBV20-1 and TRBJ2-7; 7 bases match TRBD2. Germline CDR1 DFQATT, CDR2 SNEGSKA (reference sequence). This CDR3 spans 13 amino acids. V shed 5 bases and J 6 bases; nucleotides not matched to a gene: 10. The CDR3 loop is CSALGLVGAEQYV. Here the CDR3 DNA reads TGCAGTGCTCTAGGACTAGTAGGGGCCGAGCAGTACGTC.

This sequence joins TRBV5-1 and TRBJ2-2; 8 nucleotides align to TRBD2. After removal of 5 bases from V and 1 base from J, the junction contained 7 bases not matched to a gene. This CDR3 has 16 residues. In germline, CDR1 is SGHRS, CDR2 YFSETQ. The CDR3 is CASRRTSGENTGELFF. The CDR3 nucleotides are TGCGCCAGCAGGCGTACTAGCGGAGAGAACACCGGGGAGCTGTTTTTT.

CDR3 loop: CASSGGTSGNQETQYF. DNA for the CDR3: TGCGCCAGCAGCGGGGGGACTAGCGGAAACCAAGAGACCCAGTACTTC. The chain combines TRBV5-1 with TRBJ2-5, with 11 bases that match TRBD2. There are 16 residues in the CDR3. Germline V CDR1 and CDR2: SGHRS, YFSETQ. V lost 4 bases, J lost 0 bases, and 5 bases stayed unmatched.

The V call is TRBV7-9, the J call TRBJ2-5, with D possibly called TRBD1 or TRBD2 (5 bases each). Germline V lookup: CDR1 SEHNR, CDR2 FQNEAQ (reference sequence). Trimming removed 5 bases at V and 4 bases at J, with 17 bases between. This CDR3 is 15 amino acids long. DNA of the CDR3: TGTGCCAGCAGCCCGCGCGACTGGGGGAGAGAGACCCAGTACTTC. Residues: CASSPRDWGRETQYF.

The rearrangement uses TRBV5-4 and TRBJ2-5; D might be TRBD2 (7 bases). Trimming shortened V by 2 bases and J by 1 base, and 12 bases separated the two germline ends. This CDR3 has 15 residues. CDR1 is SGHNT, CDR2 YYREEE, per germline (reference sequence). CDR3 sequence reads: CASSFRGALQETQYF. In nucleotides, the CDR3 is TGTGCCAGCAGCTTTCGGGGGGCCCTCCAAGAGACCCAGTACTTC. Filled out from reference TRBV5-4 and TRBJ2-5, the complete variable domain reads ETGVTQSPTHLIKTRGQQVTLRCSSQSGHNTVSWYQQALGQGPQFIFQYYREEENGRGNFPPRFSGLQFPNYSSELNVNALELDDSALYLCASSFRGALQETQYFGPGTRLLVL.